The next 5 T cell receptor beta chains were all read from a single sample in a study of T-cell memory formation after mild COVID-19. Via MiXCR, TCRdb re-called the 5' RACE reads, giving one row per CDR3 protein. The sample records roughly 510,000 distinct CDR3 sequences, roughly 17% being singletons. Sequences were obtained from PBMCs or a T cell subset sorted from them (not recorded which). Receptors were obtained from an adult woman who had mild COVID-19 (a few samples of this study predate the infection). Cell type and time point are not known.

This clonotype was found a few times. V is TRBV5-1 and J is TRBJ2-5, with 8 bases that match TRBD2. Germline loops: CDR1 SGHRS, CDR2 YFSETQ. The CDR3 length is 15 residues. The V and J ends lost 1 base and 5 bases, in that order; junction bases with no gene match: 7. The CDR3 nucleotides are TGCGCCAGCAGCTTGTCCGGGGGGGCCAGGGAGACCCAGTACTTC. Protein sequence: CASSLSGGARETQYF.

This clonotype occurred a few times. The chain links TRBV7-2 to TRBJ2-5; no clear D gene. CDR1 is SGHTA, CDR2 FQGNSA, per germline. The CDR3 contains 14 residues. Trimming pared 6 bases from V and 1 base from J, leaving 12 bases between. CDR3 in DNA: TGTGCCAGCAGGACACGCTACTCCCAAGAGACCCAGTACTTC. It codes for CASRTRYSQETQYF.

This chain uses TRBV6-1 with TRBJ1-1; TRBD1 matches at 8 bases. Germline trimming cut 5 bases from V and 3 bases from J; bases unmatched to any gene: 5. Per germline, CDR1 MNHNS and CDR2 SASEGT. This CDR3 is built from 14 residues. The CDR3 loop reads CASSPLQGDTEAFF. CDR3 nucleotides: TGTGCCAGCAGTCCCTTACAGGGGGACACTGAAGCTTTCTTT.

This clonotype came up a few times. The V call is TRBV12-3 or TRBV12-4, the J call TRBJ2-1, with TRBD1 matching over 9 bases. This CDR3 is built from 15 residues. V lost 6 bases and J lost 8; bases outside the gene matches: 11. The CDR3 DNA follows: TGTGCCAGCAGGTCCGGGACAGGGTTAGGGGATGAGCAGTTCTTC. Its translation is CASRSGTGLGDEQFF.

The J gene is TRBJ2-1, the V gene TRBV29-1; TRBD2 matches at 7 bases. Germline loops: CDR1 SQVTM, CDR2 ANQGSEA. This CDR3 has 16 amino acids. V dropped 0 bases and J dropped 10; count of bases not matched to a gene: 15. CDR3 DNA: TGCAGCGTTGAAGATCGCACCGGCAGCGGGGCCAGGGAGCAGTTCTTC. It codes for CSVEDRTGSGAREQFF.